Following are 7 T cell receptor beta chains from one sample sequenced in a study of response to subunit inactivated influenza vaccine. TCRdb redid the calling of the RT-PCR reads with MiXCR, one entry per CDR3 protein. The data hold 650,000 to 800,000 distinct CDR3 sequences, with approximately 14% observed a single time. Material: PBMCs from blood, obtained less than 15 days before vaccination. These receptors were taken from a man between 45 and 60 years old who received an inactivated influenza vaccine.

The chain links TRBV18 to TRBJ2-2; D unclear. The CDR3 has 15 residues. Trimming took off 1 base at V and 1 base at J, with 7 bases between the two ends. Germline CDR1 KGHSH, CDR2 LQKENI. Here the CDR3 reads CASSPREGNTGELFF. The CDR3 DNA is TGTGCCAGCTCACCACGGGAAGGGAACACCGGGGAGCTGTTTTTT.

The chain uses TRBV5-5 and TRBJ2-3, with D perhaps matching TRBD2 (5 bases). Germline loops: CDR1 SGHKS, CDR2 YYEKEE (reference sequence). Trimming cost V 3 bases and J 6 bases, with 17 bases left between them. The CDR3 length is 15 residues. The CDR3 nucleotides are TGTGCCAGCAGCTCCGGGGTCGAGCGATGGGATACGCAGTATTTT. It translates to CASSSGVERWDTQYF.

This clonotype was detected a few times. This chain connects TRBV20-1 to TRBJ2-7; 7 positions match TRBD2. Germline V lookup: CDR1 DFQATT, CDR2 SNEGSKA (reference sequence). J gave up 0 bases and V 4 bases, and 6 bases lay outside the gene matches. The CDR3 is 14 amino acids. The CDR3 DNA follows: TGCAGTGCTACTGGGCCTAGCGGCTCCTACGAGCAGTACTTC. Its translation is CSATGPSGSYEQYF.

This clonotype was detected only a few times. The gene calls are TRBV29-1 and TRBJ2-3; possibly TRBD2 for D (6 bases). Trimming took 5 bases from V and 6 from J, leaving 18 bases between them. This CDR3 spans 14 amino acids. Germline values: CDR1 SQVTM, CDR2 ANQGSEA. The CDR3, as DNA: TGCAGCGTTTCCGGGACTCTCCTCGGGGATACGCAGTATTTT. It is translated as CSVSGTLLGDTQYF.

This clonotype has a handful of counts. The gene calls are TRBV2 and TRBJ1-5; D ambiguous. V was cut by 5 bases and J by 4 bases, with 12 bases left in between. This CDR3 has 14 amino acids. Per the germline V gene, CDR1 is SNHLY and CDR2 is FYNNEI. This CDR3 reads CASSSFLENQPQHF. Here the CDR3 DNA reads TGTGCCAGCAGTTCTTTTTTAGAGAATCAGCCCCAGCATTTT.

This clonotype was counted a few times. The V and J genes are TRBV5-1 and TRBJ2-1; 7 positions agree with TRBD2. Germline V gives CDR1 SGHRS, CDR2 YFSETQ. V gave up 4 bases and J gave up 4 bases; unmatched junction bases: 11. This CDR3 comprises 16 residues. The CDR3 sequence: CASSGGGSSAYNEQFF. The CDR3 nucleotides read TGCGCCAGCAGCGGCGGCGGGAGTTCGGCATACAATGAGCAGTTCTTC.

The CDR3 bases are TGTGCCAGCAGCCGCCGGACTAGCCTTTTTAACACCGGGGAGCTGTTTTTT. Translating it yields CASSRRTSLFNTGELFF. The rearrangement links TRBV7-2 to TRBJ2-2; 8 bases are a match to TRBD2. The CDR3 is 17 amino acids. V dropped 5 bases and J dropped 2; count of bases not matched to a gene: 10. CDR1 and CDR2 (germline): SGHTA, FQGNSA.